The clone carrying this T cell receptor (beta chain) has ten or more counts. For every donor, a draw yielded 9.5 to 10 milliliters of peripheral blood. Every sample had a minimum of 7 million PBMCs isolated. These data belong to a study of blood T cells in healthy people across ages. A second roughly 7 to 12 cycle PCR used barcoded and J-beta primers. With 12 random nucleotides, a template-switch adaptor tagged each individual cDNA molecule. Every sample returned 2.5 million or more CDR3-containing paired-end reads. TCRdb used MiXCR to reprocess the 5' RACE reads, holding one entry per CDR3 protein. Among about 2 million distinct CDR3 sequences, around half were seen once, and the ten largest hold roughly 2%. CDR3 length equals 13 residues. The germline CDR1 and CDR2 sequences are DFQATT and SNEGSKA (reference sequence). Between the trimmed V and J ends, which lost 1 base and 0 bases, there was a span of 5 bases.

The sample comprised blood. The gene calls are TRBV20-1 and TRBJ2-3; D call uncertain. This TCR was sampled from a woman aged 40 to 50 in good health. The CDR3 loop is CSARGRSTDTQYF. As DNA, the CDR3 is TGCAGTGCTAGAGGGCGGAGCACAGATACGCAGTATTTT.